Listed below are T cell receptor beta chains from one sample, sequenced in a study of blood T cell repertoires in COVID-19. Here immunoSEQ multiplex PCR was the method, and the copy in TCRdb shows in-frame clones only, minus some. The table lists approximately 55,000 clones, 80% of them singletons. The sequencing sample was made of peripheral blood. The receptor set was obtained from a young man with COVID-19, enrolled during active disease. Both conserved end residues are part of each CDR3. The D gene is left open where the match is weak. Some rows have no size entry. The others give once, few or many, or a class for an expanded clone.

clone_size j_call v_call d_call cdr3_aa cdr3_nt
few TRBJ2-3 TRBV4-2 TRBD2 CASSQDEPWTSRTDTQYF TGTGCCAGCAGCCAAGATGAGCCATGGACTAGCAGGACAGATACGCAGTATTTT
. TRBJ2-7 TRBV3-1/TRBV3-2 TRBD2 CASSQDKVVTSGVSGQYF TGTGCCAGCAGCCAAGATAAGGTTGTAACTAGCGGGGTCTCCGGGCAGTACTTC
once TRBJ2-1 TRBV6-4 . CASSDARGNEQFF TGTGCCAGCAGTGACGCCAGGGGTAATGAGCAGTTCTTC
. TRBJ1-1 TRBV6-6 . CASSPWRDTEAFF TGTGCCAGCAGCCCCTGGAGAGACACTGAAGCTTTCTTT
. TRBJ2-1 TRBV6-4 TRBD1 CASSGQGFSHNEQFF TGTGCCAGCAGTGGACAGGGTTTCTCACACAATGAGCAGTTCTTC
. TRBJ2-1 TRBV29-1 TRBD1 CSAAGTGDNEQFF TGCAGCGCAGCCGGGACAGGGGACAATGAGCAGTTCTTC
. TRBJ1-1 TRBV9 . CASSVTGSTEAFF TGTGCCAGCAGCGTAACAGGATCCACTGAAGCTTTCTTT
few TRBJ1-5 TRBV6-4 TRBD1 CASSRQGHIMPQHF TGTGCCAGCAGTAGACAGGGTCATATCATGCCCCAGCATTTT
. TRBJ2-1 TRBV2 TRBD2 CASRGTSGRNNEQFF TGTGCCAGCAGGGGGACTAGCGGGAGAAACAATGAGCAGTTCTTC
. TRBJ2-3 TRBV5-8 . CASSLYSPLGPTDTQYF TGTGCCAGCAGCTTGTACAGTCCCCTGGGCCCCACAGATACGCAGTATTTT
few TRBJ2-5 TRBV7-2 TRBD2 CASSSGTSGEGETQYF TGTGCCAGCAGCTCGGGGACTAGCGGGGAGGGGGAGACCCAGTACTTC
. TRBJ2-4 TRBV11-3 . CASSLEGGQAKNIQYF TGTGCCAGCAGCTTAGAGGGGGGGCAGGCCAAAAACATTCAGTACTTC
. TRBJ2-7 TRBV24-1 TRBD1 CATSDLKRTGGFNEQYF TGTGCCACCAGTGATCTAAAACGGACAGGGGGCTTCAACGAGCAGTACTTC
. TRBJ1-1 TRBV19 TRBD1 CASSPTGVTEAFF TGTGCCAGTAGTCCTACAGGGGTTACTGAAGCTTTCTTT
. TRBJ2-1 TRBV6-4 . CASSDWAWINEQFF TGTGCCAGCAGTGACTGGGCTTGGATCAATGAGCAGTTCTTC
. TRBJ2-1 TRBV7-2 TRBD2 CASSLDPPIGLAGDNEQFF TGTGCCAGCAGCTTGGACCCTCCCATCGGACTAGCGGGGGACAATGAGCAGTTCTTC
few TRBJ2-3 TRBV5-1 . CASSLGGPEDTQYF TGCGCCAGCAGCCTCGGGGGGCCCGAAGATACGCAGTATTTT
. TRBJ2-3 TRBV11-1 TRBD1 CASSRGQGQDTQYF TGTGCCAGCAGCCGAGGACAGGGACAAGATACGCAGTATTTT
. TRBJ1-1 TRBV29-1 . CSVDRGTEAFF TGCAGCGTTGACAGGGGAACTGAAGCTTTCTTT
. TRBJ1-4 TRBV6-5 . CASSSLYGTNEKLFF TGTGCCAGCAGTTCCCTCTACGGTACTAATGAAAAACTGTTTTTT
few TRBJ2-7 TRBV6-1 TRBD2 CASSEAGGAQEQYF TGTGCCAGCAGTGAAGCCGGGGGGGCGCAGGAGCAGTACTTC
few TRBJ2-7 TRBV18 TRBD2 CASSLPGLADEQYF TGTGCCAGCTCACTACCGGGACTAGCGGACGAGCAGTACTTC
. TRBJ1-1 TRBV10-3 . CAINALRGGTEAFF TGTGCCATCAATGCCTTAAGGGGAGGGACTGAAGCTTTCTTT
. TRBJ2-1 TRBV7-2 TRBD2 CASSPGLGNEQFF TGTGCCAGCAGCCCCGGACTAGGCAATGAGCAGTTCTTC
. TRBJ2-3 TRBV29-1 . CSVHFGDSSTDTQYF TGCAGCGTTCACTTCGGGGACTCTAGCACAGATACGCAGTATTTT
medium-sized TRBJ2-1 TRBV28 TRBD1 CASSPNRGRNNEQFF TGTGCCAGCAGCCCTAACAGGGGAAGAAACAATGAGCAGTTCTTC
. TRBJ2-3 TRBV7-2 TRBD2 CASSFIAGGGNTQYF TGTGCCAGCAGCTTTATAGCGGGGGGTGGAAATACGCAGTATTTT
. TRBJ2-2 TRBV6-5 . CASRTGQNTGELFF TGTGCCAGCAGGACGGGACAGAACACCGGGGAGCTGTTTTTT
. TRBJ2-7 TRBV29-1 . CSVEEGSRPGGGQYF TGCAGCGTTGAAGAAGGGTCCCGCCCCGGGGGTGGGCAGTACTTC
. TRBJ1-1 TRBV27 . CASSKGGTEAFF TGTGCCAGCAGTAAAGGGGGCACTGAAGCTTTCTTT
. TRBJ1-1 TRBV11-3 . CASSLPLGRSEEAFF TGTGCCAGCAGCTTACCCCTTGGGAGGTCTGAGGAAGCTTTCTTT
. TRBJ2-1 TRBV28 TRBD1 CASSFGTGALLDEQFF TGTGCCAGCAGTTTCGGTACAGGGGCCCTTTTAGATGAGCAGTTCTTC
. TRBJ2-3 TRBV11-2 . CASSSPTVGPDTDTQYF TGTGCCAGCAGCTCTCCGACAGTCGGTCCGGACACAGATACGCAGTATTTT
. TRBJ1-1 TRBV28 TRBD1 CASRPPRDRGNTEAFF TGTGCCAGCAGGCCCCCACGGGACAGGGGGAACACTGAAGCTTTCTTT
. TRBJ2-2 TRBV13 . CASSLGQNTGELFF TGTGCCAGCAGCTTAGGTCAGAACACCGGGGAGCTGTTTTTT
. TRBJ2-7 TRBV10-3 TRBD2 CAISDVGGRAPYEQYF TGTGCCATCAGTGATGTGGGCGGGAGGGCTCCCTACGAGCAGTACTTC
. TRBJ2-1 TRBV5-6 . CASSLAPSVDEQFF TGTGCCAGCAGCTTGGCGCCTAGCGTAGATGAGCAGTTCTTC
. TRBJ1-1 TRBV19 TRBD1 CASSTGTRDRDRPEAFF TGTGCCAGTAGTACCGGGACCCGGGACAGGGACCGGCCTGAAGCTTTCTTT
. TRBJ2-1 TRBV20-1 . CSARRYNEQFF TGCAGTGCACGGAGGTACAATGAGCAGTTCTTC
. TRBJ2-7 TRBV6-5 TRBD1 CASSTRQGARYEQYF TGTGCCAGCAGTACAAGACAGGGTGCCAGGTACGAGCAGTACTTC
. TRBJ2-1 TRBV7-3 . CASTPGGRGEQFF TGTGCCAGCACCCCCGGGGGACGCGGGGAGCAGTTCTTC
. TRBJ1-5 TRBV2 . CASSESNQPQHF TGTGCCAGCAGTGAATCTAATCAGCCCCAGCATTTT
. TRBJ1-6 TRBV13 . CASSSRGLPPHF TGTGCCAGCAGCTCGCGGGGGCTACCGCCCCACTTT
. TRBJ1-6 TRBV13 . CASSLYDRRNSPLHF TGTGCCAGCAGCTTATACGACAGGAGGAATTCACCCCTCCACTTT
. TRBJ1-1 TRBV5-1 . CARHRWHWGSEAFF TGCGCCCGACACCGATGGCACTGGGGCAGTGAAGCTTTCTTT
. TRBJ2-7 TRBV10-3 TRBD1 CAISALQGARAYEQYF TGTGCCATCAGTGCTTTACAGGGGGCACGCGCCTACGAGCAGTACTTC
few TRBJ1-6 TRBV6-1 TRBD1 CASSEVMGTGNSPLHF TGTGCCAGCAGTGAAGTAATGGGGACAGGGAATTCACCCCTCCACTTT
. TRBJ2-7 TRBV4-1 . CASSQDRSGYLYEQYF TGCGCCAGCAGCCAAGATCGGTCAGGGTATCTATACGAGCAGTACTTC
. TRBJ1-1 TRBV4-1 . CASSPSGELGEAFF TGCGCCAGCAGCCCAAGTGGGGAGCTCGGGGAAGCTTTCTTT
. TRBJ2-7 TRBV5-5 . CASSQYTGNYEQYF TGTGCCAGCAGCCAATATACAGGGAACTACGAGCAGTACTTC
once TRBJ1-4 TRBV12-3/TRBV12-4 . CASSLRRNEKLFF TGTGCCAGCAGTTTACGTCGGAATGAAAAACTGTTTTTT
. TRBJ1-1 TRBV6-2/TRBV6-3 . CASSPGYYTEAFF TGTGCCAGCAGTCCGGGATATTACACTGAAGCTTTCTTT
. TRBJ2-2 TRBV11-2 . CASSLGLRGTGELFF TGTGCCAGCAGCTTAGGGCTTCGCGGAACCGGGGAGCTGTTTTTT
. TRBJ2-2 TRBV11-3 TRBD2 CASSFLAGANTGELFF TGTGCCAGCAGCTTCCTAGCGGGGGCGAACACCGGGGAGCTGTTTTTT
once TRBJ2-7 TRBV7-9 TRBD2 CASRHREGRNEQYF TGTGCCAGCAGGCATCGGGAGGGCCGCAACGAGCAGTACTTC
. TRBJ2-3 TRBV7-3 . CASSRTHRDTQYF TGTGCCAGCAGCCGGACACATCGGGATACGCAGTATTTT